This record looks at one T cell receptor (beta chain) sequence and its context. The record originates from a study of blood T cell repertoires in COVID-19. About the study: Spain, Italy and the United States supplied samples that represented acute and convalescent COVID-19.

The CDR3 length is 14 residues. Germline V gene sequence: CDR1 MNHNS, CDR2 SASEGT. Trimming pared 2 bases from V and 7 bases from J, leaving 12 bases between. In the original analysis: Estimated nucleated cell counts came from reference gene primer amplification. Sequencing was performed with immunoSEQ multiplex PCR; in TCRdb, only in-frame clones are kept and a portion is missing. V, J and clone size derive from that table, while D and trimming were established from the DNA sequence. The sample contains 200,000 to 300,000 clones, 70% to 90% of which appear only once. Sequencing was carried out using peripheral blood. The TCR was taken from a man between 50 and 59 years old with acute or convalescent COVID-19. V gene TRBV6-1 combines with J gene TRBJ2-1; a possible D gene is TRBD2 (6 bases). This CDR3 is CASSEKGLPNEQFF. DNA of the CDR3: TGTGCCAGCAGTGAAAAGGGACTGCCTAATGAGCAGTTCTTC.